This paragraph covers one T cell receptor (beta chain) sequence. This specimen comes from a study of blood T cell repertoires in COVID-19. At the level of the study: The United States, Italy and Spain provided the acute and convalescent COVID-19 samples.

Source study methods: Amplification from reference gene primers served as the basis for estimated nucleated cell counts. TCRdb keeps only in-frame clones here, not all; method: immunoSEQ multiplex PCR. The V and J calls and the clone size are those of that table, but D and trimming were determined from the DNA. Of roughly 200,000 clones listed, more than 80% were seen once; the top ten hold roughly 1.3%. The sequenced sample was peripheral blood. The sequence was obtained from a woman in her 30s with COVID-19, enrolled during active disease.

The CDR3 coding sequence is TGTGCCAGCAGCAGGGGTTCGGATAATTCACCCCTCCACTTT. This translates into CASSRGSDNSPLHF. The rearrangement joins TRBV7-9 to TRBJ1-6; a possible D gene is TRBD1 (5 bases). Germline V lookup: CDR1 SEHNR, CDR2 FQNEAQ (reference sequence). The CDR3 covers 14 residues. Trimming stripped 5 bases from V and 5 bases from J, with 10 bases between.